The sequence of this TCR beta chain was determined in a study of T cells in Graves' hyperthyroidism and ophthalmopathy. V lost 6 bases, J lost 1 base, and 9 bases lay in between. The length of the CDR3 is 13 residues. The germline V gene has CDR1 WSHSY and CDR2 SAAADI. TCR beta CDR3 region amplification was performed from RNA transcripts. First-round RT-PCR targeting the TCR CDR3 was performed with the HTBI primer set. TCRdb independently ran MiXCR on the multiplex PCR reads; one entry per CDR3 protein. The sample includes approximately 570,000 distinct CDR3 sequences, roughly 21% of them seen just once.

This sequence was found in a man aged 35 to 55 with Graves' ophthalmopathy. The chain combines TRBV10-2 with TRBJ1-1; D is ambiguous. Sequenced sample: blood. The CDR3 protein is CASSVPTNTEAFF. The DNA for the CDR3 is TGCGCCAGCAGCGTGCCCACGAACACTGAAGCTTTCTTT.